This T cell receptor beta chain was profiled in a study of shared clonotypes between healthy human individuals. General study points: It was anticipated that sequencing depth would influence how many clonotypes donors shared.

Concerning this clone: The antigen remains unidentified.

TCRdb's table, derived via immunoSEQ multiplex PCR, lists solely in-frame clones and lacks some. This sample has approximately 2.4 million clones, with 95% found just once. This CDR3 is 14 amino acids long. J was trimmed by 4 bases and V by 6 bases; bases with no gene match: 7. Per germline, CDR1 KGHSH and CDR2 LQKENI. This sequence originates from a man in his late teens or twenties in good health. The V gene is TRBV18, the J gene TRBJ2-7; 9 nucleotides line up with TRBD1. What was sequenced was naive CD4+ T cells sorted from blood. The sample's subset: CD45RA+ positively selected. The CDR3 DNA reads TGTGCCAGCTCCCGGGACAGGGACCCATACGAGCAGTACTTC. Translated, it gives CASSRDRDPYEQYF.